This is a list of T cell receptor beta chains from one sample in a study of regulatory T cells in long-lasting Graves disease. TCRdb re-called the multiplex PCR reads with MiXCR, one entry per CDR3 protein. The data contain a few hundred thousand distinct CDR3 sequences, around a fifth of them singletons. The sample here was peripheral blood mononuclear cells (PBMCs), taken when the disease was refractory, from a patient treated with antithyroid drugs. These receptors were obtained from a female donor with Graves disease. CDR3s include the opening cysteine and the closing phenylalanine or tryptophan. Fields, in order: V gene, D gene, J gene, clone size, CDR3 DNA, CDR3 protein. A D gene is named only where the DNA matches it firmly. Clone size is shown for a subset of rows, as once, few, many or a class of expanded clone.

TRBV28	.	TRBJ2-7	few	TGTGCCAGCAGTTTTCAGGGGACCGCCGCCTACGAGCAGTACTTC	CASSFQGTAAYEQYF
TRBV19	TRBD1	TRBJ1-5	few	TGTGCCAGTAGTGGACAGGGCCCGGTGAGCAATCAGCCCCAGCATTTT	CASSGQGPVSNQPQHF
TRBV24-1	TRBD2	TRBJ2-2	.	TGTGCCACCAGTGATTCTCCGACTAGCACGAACACCGGGGAGCTGTTTTTT	CATSDSPTSTNTGELFF
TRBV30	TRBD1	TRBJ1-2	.	TGTGCCTGGAGCCTTCTAGGGACAGACTATGGCTACACCTTC	CAWSLLGTDYGYTF
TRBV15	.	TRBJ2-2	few	TGTGCCACCAGCAGGGTACCAGGGAACACCGGGGAGCTGTTTTTT	CATSRVPGNTGELFF
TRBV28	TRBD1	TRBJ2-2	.	TGTGCCAGCGGACAGGGGCACACCGGGGAGCTGTTTTTT	CASGQGHTGELFF
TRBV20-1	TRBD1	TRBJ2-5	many	TGCAGTGCTAGAGGCAAGGACAGGGGAATACAAGAGACCCAGTACTTC	CSARGKDRGIQETQYF
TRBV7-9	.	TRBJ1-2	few	TGTGCCAGCAGCTCCCAGTACAGGGACCCCTATGGCTACACCTTC	CASSSQYRDPYGYTF
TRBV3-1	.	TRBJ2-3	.	TGTGCCAGCAGCCCCGACGTTATCGATACGCAGTATTTT	CASSPDVIDTQYF
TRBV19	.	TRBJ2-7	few	TGTGCCAGTAGTATAGAGGCCAAGGGGGTTTACGAGCAGTACTTC	CASSIEAKGVYEQYF
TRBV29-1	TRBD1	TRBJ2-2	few	TGCAGCGTCGACAGGGCCGACACCGGGGAGCTGTTTTTT	CSVDRADTGELFF
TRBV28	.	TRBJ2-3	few	TGTGCCAGCAGCCATTATCATGAGGGAGTGTGCACAGATACGCAGTATTTT	CASSHYHEGVCTDTQYF
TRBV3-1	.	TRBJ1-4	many	TGTGCCAGCAGCCCCGGCTGGGGCCGTGAAAAACTGTTTTTT	CASSPGWGREKLFF
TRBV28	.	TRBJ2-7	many	TGTGCCAGCAGTTTTGCTCGGACCTCCTACGAGCAGTACTTC	CASSFARTSYEQYF
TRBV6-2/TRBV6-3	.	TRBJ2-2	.	TGTGCCAGCAGCCGGGACACCTATACAGGGGAGCTGTTTTTT	CASSRDTYTGELFF
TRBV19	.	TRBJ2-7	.	TGTGCCACCCGGGACAAGATCTACGGGCAGTACTTC	CATRDKIYGQYF
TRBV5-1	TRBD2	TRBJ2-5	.	TGCGCCAGCAGTCCGGGGGGGCTACGCCAAGAGACCCAGTACTTC	CASSPGGLRQETQYF
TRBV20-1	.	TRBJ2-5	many	TGCAGTGCTAGTCTTCCCCCGGTTAGCGGCCAAGAGACCCAGTACTTC	CSASLPPVSGQETQYF
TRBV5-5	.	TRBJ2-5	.	TGTGCCAGCAGACCAGGGGTCGGGGAGACCCAGTACTTC	CASRPGVGETQYF
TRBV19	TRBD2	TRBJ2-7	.	TGTGCCAGTAGTATGGGAGGGGCTCCCGGGTACGAGCAGTACTTC	CASSMGGAPGYEQYF
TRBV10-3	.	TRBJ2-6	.	TGTGCCATCAGCGCAAAGGCTGGGGCCAACGTCCTGACTTTC	CAISAKAGANVLTF
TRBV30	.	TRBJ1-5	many	TGTGCCTGGAGTCGGGCACAGGGCAGGCAGCCCCAGCATTTT	CAWSRAQGRQPQHF
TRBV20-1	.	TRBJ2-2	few	TGCAGTGCTAGAGATCCCAGTGGATCCGGGGAGCTGTTTTTT	CSARDPSGSGELFF
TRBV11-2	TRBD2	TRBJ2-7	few	TGTGCCAGCGGGAGGGGCGACTCCTACGAGCAGTACTTC	CASGRGDSYEQYF
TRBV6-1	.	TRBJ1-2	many	TGTGCCAGCAGTGCCAACAGGGATGGCTACACCTTC	CASSANRDGYTF